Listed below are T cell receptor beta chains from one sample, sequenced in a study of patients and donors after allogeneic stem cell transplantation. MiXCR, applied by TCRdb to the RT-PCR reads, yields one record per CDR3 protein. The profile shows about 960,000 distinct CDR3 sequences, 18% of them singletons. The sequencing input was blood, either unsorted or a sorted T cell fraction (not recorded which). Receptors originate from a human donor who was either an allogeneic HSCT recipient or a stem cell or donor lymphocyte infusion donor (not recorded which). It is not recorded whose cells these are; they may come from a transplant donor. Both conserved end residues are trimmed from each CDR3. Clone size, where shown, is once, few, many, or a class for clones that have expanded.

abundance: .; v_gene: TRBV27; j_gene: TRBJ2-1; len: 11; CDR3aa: ASFSSPYNEQF
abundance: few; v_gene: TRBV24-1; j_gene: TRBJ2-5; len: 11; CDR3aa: ATSSGPGGTQY
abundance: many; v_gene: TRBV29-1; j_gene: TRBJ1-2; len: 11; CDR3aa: SVEEYSNYGYT
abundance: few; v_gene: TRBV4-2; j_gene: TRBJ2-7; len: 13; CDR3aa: ASSQVGTGDLEQY
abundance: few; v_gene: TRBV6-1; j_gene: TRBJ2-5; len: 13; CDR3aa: ASSLQRTSPETQY
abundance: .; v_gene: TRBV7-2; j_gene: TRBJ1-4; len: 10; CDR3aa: ASSPVGAALF
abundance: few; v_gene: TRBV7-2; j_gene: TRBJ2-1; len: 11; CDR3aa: ASSTQGNREQF
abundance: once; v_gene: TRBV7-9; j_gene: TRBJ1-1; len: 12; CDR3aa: ASSLISVNTEAF
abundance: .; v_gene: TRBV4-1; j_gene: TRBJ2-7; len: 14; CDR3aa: ASSQELPGSSYEQY
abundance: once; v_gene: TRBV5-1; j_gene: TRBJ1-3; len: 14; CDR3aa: ASSLRGTSSGNTIY
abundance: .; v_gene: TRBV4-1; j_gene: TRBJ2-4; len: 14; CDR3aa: ASSHLSGRPKNIQY
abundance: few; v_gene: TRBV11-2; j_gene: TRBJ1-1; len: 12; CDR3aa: ASSADRGRTEAF
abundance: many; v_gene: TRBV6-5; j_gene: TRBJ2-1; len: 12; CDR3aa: ASSYGSSYNEQF
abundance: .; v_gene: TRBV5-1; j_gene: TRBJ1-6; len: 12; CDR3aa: ASSLKDRDSPLH
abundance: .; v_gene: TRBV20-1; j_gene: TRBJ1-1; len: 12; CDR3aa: SARVAGPNTEAF
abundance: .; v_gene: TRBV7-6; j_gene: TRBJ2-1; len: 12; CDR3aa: ASKRGLSYNEQF
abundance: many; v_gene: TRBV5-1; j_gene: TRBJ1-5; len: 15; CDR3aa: ASSLEVHLKGNQPQH
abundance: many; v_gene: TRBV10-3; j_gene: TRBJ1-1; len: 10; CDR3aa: AISSSSAEAF
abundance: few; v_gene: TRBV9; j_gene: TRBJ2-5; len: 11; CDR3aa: ASSADGQETQY
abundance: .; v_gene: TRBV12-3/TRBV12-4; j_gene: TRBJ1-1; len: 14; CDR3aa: ASSPQGAKGGTEAF
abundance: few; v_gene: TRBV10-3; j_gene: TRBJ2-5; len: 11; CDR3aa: AISARGGETQY
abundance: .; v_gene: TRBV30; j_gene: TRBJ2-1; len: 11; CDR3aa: AWSVIAYGEQF
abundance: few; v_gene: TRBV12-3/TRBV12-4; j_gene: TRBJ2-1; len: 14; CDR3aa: ASSIRTGTAPNEQF
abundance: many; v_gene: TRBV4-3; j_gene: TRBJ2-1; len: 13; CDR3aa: ASSPGLAPYNEQF
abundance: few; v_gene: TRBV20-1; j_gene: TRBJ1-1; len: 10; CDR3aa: SANRGTTEAF
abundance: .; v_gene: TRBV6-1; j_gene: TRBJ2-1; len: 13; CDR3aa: ASIAGGPLGNEQF
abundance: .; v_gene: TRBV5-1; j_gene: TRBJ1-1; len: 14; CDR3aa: ASSPLGTGENTEAF
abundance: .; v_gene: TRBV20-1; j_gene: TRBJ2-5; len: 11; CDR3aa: SASDRVQETQY
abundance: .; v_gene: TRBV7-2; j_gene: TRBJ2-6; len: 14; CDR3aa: ASSSPDRSGANVLT
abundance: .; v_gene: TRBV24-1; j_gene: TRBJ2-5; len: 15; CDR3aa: ATSEGPGQGAWETQY
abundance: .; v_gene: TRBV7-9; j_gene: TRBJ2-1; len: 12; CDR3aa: ASSSFKGYNEQF
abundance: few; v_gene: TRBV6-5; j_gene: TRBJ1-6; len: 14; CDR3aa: ASSSDFGQGGSPLH
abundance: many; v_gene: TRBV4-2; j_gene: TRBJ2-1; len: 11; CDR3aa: ASSQDDRNEQF
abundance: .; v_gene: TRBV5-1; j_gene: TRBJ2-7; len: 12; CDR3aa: ASSLGQGYHEQY
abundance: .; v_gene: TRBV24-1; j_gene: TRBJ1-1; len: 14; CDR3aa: ATSDSGTGTNTEAF
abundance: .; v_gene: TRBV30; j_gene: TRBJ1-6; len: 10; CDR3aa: AWDRDNSPLH
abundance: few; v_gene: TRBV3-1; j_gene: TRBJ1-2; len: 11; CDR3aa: ASSQDSRGGYT
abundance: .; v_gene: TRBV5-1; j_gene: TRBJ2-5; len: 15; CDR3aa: ASSRPGQGLYQETQY
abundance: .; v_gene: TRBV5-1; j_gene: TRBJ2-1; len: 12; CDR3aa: ASSLDYPTNEQF
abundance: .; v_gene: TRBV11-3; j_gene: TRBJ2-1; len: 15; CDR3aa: ASSLVLGLAPHNEQF
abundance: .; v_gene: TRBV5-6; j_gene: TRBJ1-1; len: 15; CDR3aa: ASSLVGSGRRANEAF
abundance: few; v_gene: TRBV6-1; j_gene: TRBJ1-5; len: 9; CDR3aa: ASSLQQPQH
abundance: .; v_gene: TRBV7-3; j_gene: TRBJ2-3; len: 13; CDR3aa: ASSSSGQGTDTQY
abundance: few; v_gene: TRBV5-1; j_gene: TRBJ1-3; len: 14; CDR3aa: ASSLVDRGAGNTIY
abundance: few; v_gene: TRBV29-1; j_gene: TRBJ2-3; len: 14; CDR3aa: SVGGPRGGLTDTQY
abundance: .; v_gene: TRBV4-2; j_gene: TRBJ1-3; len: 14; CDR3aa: ASSPRRITSGNTIY
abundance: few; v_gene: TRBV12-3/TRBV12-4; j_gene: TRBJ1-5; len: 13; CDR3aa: ASRARGQGNQPQH
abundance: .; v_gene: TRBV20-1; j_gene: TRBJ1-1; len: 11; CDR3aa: SARREMNTEAF
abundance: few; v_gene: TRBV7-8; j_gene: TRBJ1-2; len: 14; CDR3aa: ASSSDRVARMYGYT
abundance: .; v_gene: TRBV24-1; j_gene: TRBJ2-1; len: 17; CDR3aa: ATSDATSGSSTSYNEQF
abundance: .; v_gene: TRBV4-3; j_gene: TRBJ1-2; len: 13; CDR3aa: ASSEAASRLRGYT
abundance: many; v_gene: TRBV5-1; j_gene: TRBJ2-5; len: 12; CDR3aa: ASSSAGRQETQY
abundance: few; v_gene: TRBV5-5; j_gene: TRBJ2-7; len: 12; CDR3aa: ASSLYKGSYEQY
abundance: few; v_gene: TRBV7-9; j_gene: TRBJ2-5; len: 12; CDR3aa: ASSPQNSQETQY
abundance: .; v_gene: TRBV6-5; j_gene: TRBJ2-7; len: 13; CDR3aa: ASSSRTSGDSEQY
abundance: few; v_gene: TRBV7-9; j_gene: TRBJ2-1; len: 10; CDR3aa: ASRDRHNEQF
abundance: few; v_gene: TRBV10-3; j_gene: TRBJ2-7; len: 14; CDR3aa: AISEGRRGRSYEQY